This TCR beta chain stems from a study of blood T cell repertoires in COVID-19. Study at large: From T cells, B-cell-depleted T cells, or PBMCs came the material, which was cDNA or gDNA.

Per the authors' pipeline: Reference gene primer amplification in the assay estimated nucleated cell counts. Libraries were prepared by immunoSEQ multiplex PCR; TCRdb keeps only in-frame clonotypes and omits some of them. The V and J calls and the clone size are those of that table, but D and trimming were determined from the DNA. Of about 260,000 clones listed, over 70% were seen once; the top ten hold approximately 1.4%. The specimen was peripheral blood. The TCR was taken from a woman between 35 and 50 years old who had recovered from COVID-19.

CDR3 protein: CASTPVLGNTIYF. CDR3 DNA sequence: TGTGCCAGCACCCCCGTACTAGGAAACACCATATATTTT. The chain links TRBV9 to TRBJ1-3; D is undetermined. Germline assignment: CDR1 SGDLS and CDR2 YYNGEE. The V and J ends lost 6 bases and 4 bases respectively, with 11 bases between them. The CDR3 consists of 13 residues.